This is a list of T cell receptor beta chains from one sample in a study of CD8+ T cells in alopecia areata. The table came from immunoSEQ multiplex PCR; TCRdb's copy has only in-frame clones and leaves some out. Seen here are approximately 210,000 clones, approximately 65% observed once, and the top ten hold around 1.3%. Sequencing was performed on CD4+ T cells sorted from blood, taken at approximately week 44, from a patient treated with tofacitinib. The receptor source for this set is a human donor with alopecia areata. Each CDR3 is given with its conserved first and last residue. D genes are given only for firm matches. Size tells how often a clone was seen (once, few, many) or the class of an expanded clone, and some rows leave it out.

J	size	D	V	DNA	CDR3
TRBJ2-6	few	NA	TRBV29-1	TGCAGCGTTCCTAGCTCTGGGGCCAACGTCCTGACTTTC	CSVPSSGANVLTF
TRBJ2-1	NA	NA	TRBV5-1	TGCGCCAGCAGGGCTTCGGGGCAACGTGAAATGAAGCAGTTCTTC	CASRASGQREMKQFF
TRBJ1-5	NA	NA	TRBV6-5	TGTGCCAGCAGTCAGGCAAATAGCAATCAGCCCCAGCATTTT	CASSQANSNQPQHF
TRBJ2-7	NA	NA	TRBV30	TGTGCCTGGACGGAGGGGACGTCCTACGAGCAGTACTTC	CAWTEGTSYEQYF
TRBJ1-1	NA	NA	TRBV5-1	TGCGCCAGCAGCTTGGAAACCCTGGGGAACACTGAAGCTTTCTTT	CASSLETLGNTEAFF
TRBJ1-3	NA	NA	TRBV7-3	TGTGCCAGCAAATCCGGAGCCTCTGGAAACACCATATATTTT	CASKSGASGNTIYF
TRBJ1-4	NA	NA	TRBV2	TGTGCCAGCAGTACACTTCCCGGAGAAAAACTGTTTTTT	CASSTLPGEKLFF
TRBJ2-5	NA	NA	TRBV29-1	TGCAGCGTTGTAGCGCAAGAGACCCAGTACTTC	CSVVAQETQYF
TRBJ1-2	NA	NA	TRBV6-5	TGTGCCAGCAGTCGACCTAACGATAACTATGGCTACACCTTC	CASSRPNDNYGYTF
TRBJ2-1	many	TRBD2	TRBV11-2	TGTGCCAGCAGCCGGGTGCGGGGGACTAATGAGCAGTTCTTC	CASSRVRGTNEQFF
TRBJ2-1	NA	TRBD1	TRBV27	TGTGCCAGCAGTGCACAGGGGAACGAGCAGTTCTTC	CASSAQGNEQFF
TRBJ2-7	NA	NA	TRBV2	TGTGCCAGCAGTCAACCGGACGAGCAGTACTTC	CASSQPDEQYF
TRBJ2-7	NA	TRBD2	TRBV11-2	TGTGCCAGCAGCACCCTGACTAGCGGGACAGCCTACGAGCAGTACTTC	CASSTLTSGTAYEQYF
TRBJ1-1	NA	NA	TRBV11-2	TGTGCCAGCAGCCCCGACAGGGAAGCTTTCTTT	CASSPDREAFF
TRBJ2-1	few	NA	TRBV10-3	TGTGCCATCAGCCTTTACAATGAGCAGTTCTTC	CAISLYNEQFF
TRBJ2-7	many	TRBD2	TRBV10-3	TGTGCCATCAAATCTAGCGGGGACGTCTCCGAGCAGTACTTC	CAIKSSGDVSEQYF
TRBJ2-7	few	NA	TRBV29-1	TGCAGCGTTGAGATAGGCGCTCCCGGGTACAGGCAGTACTTC	CSVEIGAPGYRQYF
TRBJ2-4	NA	TRBD1	TRBV7-9	TGTGCCAGCAGATCACAGGGGGAAAACATTCAGTACTTC	CASRSQGENIQYF
TRBJ2-3	NA	TRBD1	TRBV5-1	TGCGCCAGCAGCTCACTAGGGACAGGGCGGGTCACAGATACGCAGTATTTT	CASSSLGTGRVTDTQYF
TRBJ2-2	NA	TRBD2	TRBV30	TGTGCCTGGAGTGTTAGACAGCGGGGGGGCCGCGGCGGGGAGCTGTTTTTT	CAWSVRQRGGRGGELFF
TRBJ1-3	NA	NA	TRBV29-1	TGCAGCGTCGAGACAGCCCTCTCTGGAAACACCATATATTTT	CSVETALSGNTIYF
TRBJ1-5	NA	TRBD1	TRBV19	TGTGCCAGTAGGCCACAGGGGCGAACAGGAGTTCAGCCCCAGCATTTT	CASRPQGRTGVQPQHF
TRBJ2-1	few	NA	TRBV11-3	TGTGCCAGCAGCTTATTCAGCGGCGAGTTCAATGAGCAGTTCTTC	CASSLFSGEFNEQFF
TRBJ2-7	once	NA	TRBV7-9	TGTGCCAGCAGCTCACCCTACGAGCAGTACTTC	CASSSPYEQYF
TRBJ1-5	few	NA	TRBV7-3	TGTGCCAGTTCGCAGGGAAGGGATCAGCCCCAGCATTTT	CASSQGRDQPQHF
TRBJ2-7	NA	NA	TRBV29-1	TGCAGCGTTTGGGGTAGCTACGAGCAGTACTTC	CSVWGSYEQYF
TRBJ1-4	NA	NA	TRBV5-1	TGCGCCAGCAGCGAACTCGGGTCGAGGGAAAAACTGTTTTTT	CASSELGSREKLFF
TRBJ2-5	NA	NA	TRBV2	TGTGCCAGCAGGGGAACAGCAAAAGAGACCCAGTACTTC	CASRGTAKETQYF
TRBJ2-1	once	TRBD2	TRBV2	TGTGCCAGCAGTTACCTCGGACTAGGCGGGGACAATGAGCAGTTCTTC	CASSYLGLGGDNEQFF
TRBJ2-7	NA	NA	TRBV7-2	TGTGCCAGCAGCCACCCGGGACAATCCTACGAGCAGTACTTC	CASSHPGQSYEQYF
TRBJ2-3	NA	NA	TRBV2	TGTGCCAGCAGTCCAGACTCAGATACGCAGTATTTT	CASSPDSDTQYF
TRBJ1-2	NA	NA	TRBV10-2	TGCGCCAGCAGTGGTATACAGGGTTCTGCCTATGGCTACACCTTC	CASSGIQGSAYGYTF
TRBJ2-1	once	TRBD1	TRBV6-5	TGTGCCAGCAGTTACTCGTGGACAGGGGGGAATGAGCAGTTCTTC	CASSYSWTGGNEQFF